The 24 T cell receptor beta chains below come from one sample, sequenced in a study of blood T cell repertoires in COVID-19. Profiled with immunoSEQ multiplex PCR; TCRdb holds only in-frame clones, not every one. The sample has roughly 250,000 clones, approximately 84% seen once. The sample comprised PBMCs or T cells enriched from blood (not recorded which). These receptors came from a woman aged 40 to 55 with acute COVID-19.

This rearrangement joins TRBV7-2 to TRBJ2-7, with 15 nucleotides matching TRBD2. The junction had 8 bases not matched to a gene; V was cut back by 5 bases and J by 6 bases. The CDR3 is 16 amino acids. The germline V gene has CDR1 SGHTA and CDR2 FQGNSA. The CDR3 protein is CASSTWTSGRGSEQYF. The CDR3 DNA reads as TGTGCCAGCAGCACCTGGACTAGCGGGAGGGGTTCCGAGCAGTACTTC.

About this clone: A read error may produce the germline difference seen at one junction end. The genes are TRBV7-6 and TRBJ2-7; 10 positions match TRBD2. This CDR3 is built from 16 residues. The germline CDR1 and CDR2 sequences are SGHVS and FNYEAQ. The CDR3, as DNA: TGTGCCAGCAGCCTAGCGTCAGGACTAGCGGCATACGAGCAGTACTTC. Translated: CASSLASGLAAYEQYF.

J is TRBJ2-5 and V is TRBV18; D not resolved. The CDR3 is 14 residues long. Germline-derived CDR1 and CDR2 are KGHSH and LQKENI. Trimming removed 1 base at V and 1 base at J, with 7 bases between. The DNA of the CDR3 is TGTGCCAGCTCACCACGAAGCACCCAAGAGACCCAGTACTTC. This sequence encodes CASSPRSTQETQYF.

The chain employs TRBV11-3 and TRBJ2-3; 9 positions match TRBD2. CDR1 SGHNT and CDR2 YENEEA come from the germline V gene. The CDR3 has 15 residues. Trimming removed 1 base from V and 3 bases from J; junction bases left unmatched: 2. This CDR3 reads CASSLVAGVTDTQYF. The CDR3 nucleotides are TGTGCCAGCAGCTTAGTAGCGGGAGTTACAGATACGCAGTATTTT.

The chain combines TRBV4-1 with TRBJ2-3; TRBD2 matches 13 bases. V lost 5 bases to trimming and J lost 1 base; unmatched junction nucleotides: 9. This CDR3 contains 18 residues. Germline V gene sequence: CDR1 MGHRA, CDR2 YSYEKL. The CDR3 loop is CASSKALAGGFGTDTQYF. The CDR3 DNA sequence: TGCGCCAGCAGCAAAGCACTAGCGGGAGGGTTCGGCACAGATACGCAGTATTTT.

The rearrangement joins TRBV19 to TRBJ1-6, with a possible D match to TRBD1 (6 bases). CDR1 and CDR2 (germline): LNHDA, SQIVND (reference sequence). Trimming left V 1 base short and J 10 bases short, with 11 bases between. The CDR3 extends over 14 amino acids. CDR3 region: CASSIGGGRSPLHF. For the CDR3, the DNA is TGTGCCAGTAGTATAGGCGGGGGGCGATCACCCCTCCACTTT.

The V call is TRBV6-1, the J call TRBJ2-1; 7 nucleotides align to TRBD1. Germline CDR1 reads MNHNS; CDR2 reads SASEGT. The CDR3 loop spans 16 amino acids. With 0 bases clipped from V and 10 bases from J, the junction kept 12 bases outside the gene matches. Here the CDR3 DNA reads TGTGCCAGCAGTGAAGCAGGGGGCGTTGTTTTCGGGGAGCAGTTCTTC. The encoded protein is CASSEAGGVVFGEQFF.

The chain joins TRBV27 to TRBJ2-5; TRBD2 might be the D (5 bases). The CDR3 totals 14 residues. The V end was cut by 3 bases, the J end by 6 bases, with 14 bases between. Germline CDR1 reads MNHEY; CDR2 reads SMNVEV (reference sequence). The CDR3 is CASSFLGVEKTQYF. DNA of the CDR3: TGTGCCAGCAGTTTCCTCGGGGTGGAAAAGACCCAGTACTTC.

The rearrangement uses TRBV5-1 and TRBJ2-3, with TRBD2 identical over 11 bases. Germline V lookup: CDR1 SGHRS, CDR2 YFSETQ. The CDR3 consists of 15 residues. The J segment lost 5 bases and the V segment lost 0 bases, leaving 2 bases of the junction unmatched. Here the CDR3 DNA reads TGCGCCAGCAGCTTGGCACTAGCGGGAGTAGATACGCAGTATTTT. Its protein is CASSLALAGVDTQYF.

The chain couples TRBV4-2 to TRBJ1-2, with no clear D. Trimming pared 0 bases from V and 3 bases from J, leaving 8 bases between. Germline V CDR1 and CDR2: LGHNA, YNFKEQ. The CDR3 sequence is 14 residues long. CDR3 in amino acids: CASSQDARDYGYTF. The CDR3 coding sequence is TGTGCCAGCAGCCAAGACGCGCGCGACTATGGCTACACCTTC.

The sample holds a few counts of this clone. The V gene is TRBV5-8, the J gene TRBJ2-6; 16 bases are shared with TRBD2. The CDR3 consists of 19 residues. CDR1 is SGHTS and CDR2 is YDEGEE in the germline V gene. Germline trimming cut 3 bases from V and 0 bases from J; bases unmatched to any gene: 3. The CDR3 DNA sequence: TGTGCCAGCAGCTCGGGGACTAGCGGGAGGGCCTCTGGGGCCAACGTCCTGACTTTC. It codes for CASSSGTSGRASGANVLTF.

This clone was recorded a few times. V gene TRBV5-6 combines with J gene TRBJ1-5, with D unresolved. In germline, CDR1 is SGHDT, CDR2 YYEEEE. Trimming shortened V by 1 base and J by 1 base, and 6 bases separated the two germline ends. The CDR3 is 14 amino acids. CDR3 amino acids: CASSLKRSNQPQHF. As DNA, the CDR3 is TGTGCCAGCAGCTTGAAGCGAAGCAATCAGCCCCAGCATTTT.

The sample holds one count of this clone. This rearrangement joins TRBV9 to TRBJ2-3, with D perhaps TRBD2 (5 bases). The germline V gene encodes CDR1 SGDLS and CDR2 YYNGEE. Between the trimmed V and J ends, which lost 6 bases and 2 bases, there was a span of 13 bases. The CDR3 runs 14 residues. The CDR3, as DNA: TGTGCCAGCAATAACTCTAGCTACACAGATACGCAGTATTTT. Translating it yields CASNNSSYTDTQYF. The complete variable domain, with remaining parts taken from reference TRBV9 and TRBJ2-3, reads DSGVTQTPKHLITATGQRVTLRCSPRSGDLSVYWYQQSLDQGLQFLIQYYNGEERAKGNILERFSAQQFPDLHSELNLSSLELGDSALYFCASNNSSYTDTQYFGPGTRLTVL.

The chain couples TRBV7-9 to TRBJ2-7; TRBD1 is a possible D gene (6 bases). V was trimmed by 3 bases and J by 12 bases, leaving 18 bases between them. The CDR3 covers 13 residues. Germline V gives CDR1 SEHNR, CDR2 FQNEAQ (reference sequence). This CDR3 reads CASSFIASGERYF. The CDR3 DNA follows: TGTGCCAGCAGCTTTATCGCCTCAGGGGAACGGTACTTC.

The chain recombines TRBV4-2 with TRBJ2-7; 8 bases are shared with TRBD2. Trimming at V came to 0 bases and at J to 2 bases, leaving 9 bases not matched to a gene. Per germline, CDR1 LGHNA and CDR2 YNFKEQ. This CDR3 is 17 amino acids long. The CDR3 sequence: CASSQDLPAGGTYEQYF. As DNA, the CDR3 is TGTGCCAGCAGCCAAGACCTCCCGGCGGGGGGAACCTACGAGCAGTACTTC.

The chain combines TRBV10-2 with TRBJ1-2; 9 positions agree with TRBD1. J was trimmed by 4 bases and V by 5 bases; bases with no gene match: 2. The CDR3 covers 13 residues. The V gene's germline CDR1 is WSHSY and CDR2 SAAADI. Written as DNA, the CDR3 is TGCGCCAGCAGTTGGGGACAGGGCTATGGCTACACCTTC. As protein: CASSWGQGYGYTF.

This clone was picked up one time. The J gene is TRBJ1-5, the V gene TRBV7-9; unclear D gene. Between the trimmed V and J ends, which lost 1 base and 7 bases, there was a span of 11 bases. Germline loops: CDR1 SEHNR, CDR2 FQNEAQ (reference sequence). The CDR3 sequence is 14 residues long. The chain's CDR3 is CASSLGGIGQPQHF. The CDR3 DNA reads TGTGCCAGCAGCTTAGGAGGGATAGGGCAGCCCCAGCATTTT.

This clone has at least ten counts. V gene TRBV19 combines with J gene TRBJ1-2, with a weak D call TRBD1 (5 bases). Germline CDR1 is LNHDA and CDR2 is SQIVND (reference sequence). The CDR3 covers 13 residues. V dropped 5 bases and J dropped 4 bases, with 11 bases sitting between them. The CDR3 sequence: CASSLEGRYGYTF. CDR3 DNA: TGTGCCAGTAGTTTGGAGGGGCGCTATGGCTACACCTTC.

The chain has TRBV5-1 and TRBJ2-3, with 8 bases matching TRBD2. V was clipped by 6 bases and J by 8 bases; unmatched bases: 17. From germline, CDR1 is SGHRS and CDR2 YFSETQ. The CDR3 totals 16 residues. This CDR3 reads CASKSDSGIGRGTQYF. The DNA of the CDR3 is TGCGCCAGCAAATCCGATAGCGGGATTGGGCGGGGTACGCAGTATTTT.

The rearrangement links TRBV19 to TRBJ1-1; D is possibly TRBD1 (6 bases). The CDR3 length is 14 residues. Germline CDR1 LNHDA, CDR2 SQIVND (reference sequence). V dropped 7 bases and J dropped 3 bases, with 15 bases sitting between them. For the CDR3, the DNA is TGTGCCAGTACCTCCCTGGACAGTTACACTGAAGCTTTCTTT. It codes for CASTSLDSYTEAFF.

This chain uses TRBV4-1 with TRBJ2-2; D is undetermined. CDR3 size: 15 residues. Trimming left V 3 bases short and J 4 bases short, with 12 bases between. The V gene's germline CDR1 is MGHRA and CDR2 YSYEKL. The CDR3: CASSQKESFTGELFF. CDR3 in DNA: TGCGCCAGCAGCCAGAAGGAGTCTTTCACCGGGGAGCTGTTTTTT.

This sequence joins TRBV2 and TRBJ2-1, with TRBD1 matching over 7 bases. In germline, CDR1 is SNHLY, CDR2 FYNNEI. The CDR3 consists of 17 residues. After removal of 1 base from V and 1 base from J, the junction contained 7 bases not matched to a gene. The CDR3 protein is CASSEGGQTRSYNEQFF. CDR3 nucleotides: TGTGCCAGCAGTGAAGGGGGACAGACACGGTCCTACAATGAGCAGTTCTTC.

J is TRBJ2-3 and V is TRBV6-2 or TRBV6-3, with 9 bases fitting TRBD1. Germline CDR1 and CDR2: MNHEY and SVGEGT. This CDR3 comprises 14 residues. Trimming removed 5 bases from V and 6 bases from J; junction bases left unmatched: 6. This CDR3 is CASSDYRGPDTQYF. DNA of the CDR3: TGTGCCAGCAGTGACTACAGGGGGCCTGATACGCAGTATTTT.

V is TRBV14 and J is TRBJ1-4; the D is unclear. This CDR3 contains 13 residues. Trimming took 4 bases from V and 7 from J, leaving 10 bases between them. The V gene's germline CDR1 is SGHDN and CDR2 FVKESK. The CDR3 reads CASSPGRIEKLFF. The CDR3 DNA is TGTGCCAGCAGCCCGGGGAGAATTGAAAAACTGTTTTTT.